This T cell receptor (beta chain) derives from a study of T cell responses to AZD1222 COVID-19 vaccine. General study results and limits: There were repertoire samples only from the period after the peak T cell response.

This clone was recorded a few times. What it binds is not known. This CDR3 is built from 14 residues. Trimming stripped 4 bases from V and 8 bases from J, with 12 bases between. CDR1 and CDR2 (germline): SNHLY, FYNNEI. Clones were sequenced by immunoSEQ multiplex PCR, and TCRdb holds only the in-frame ones, with some missing. Here the sample spans around 200,000 clones, about 93% being singletons. The sequence derives from an adult who received the MenACWY meningococcal vaccine as a control. V and J are TRBV2 and TRBJ1-6; a weak D match, TRBD1 (5 bases). The specimen comprised peripheral blood, sampled 28 days after the second dose of the MenACWY control vaccine. The CDR3 spells CASSVTGRDSPLHF. The CDR3 region has the DNA TGTGCCAGCAGTGTCACAGGAAGGGATTCACCCCTCCACTTT.